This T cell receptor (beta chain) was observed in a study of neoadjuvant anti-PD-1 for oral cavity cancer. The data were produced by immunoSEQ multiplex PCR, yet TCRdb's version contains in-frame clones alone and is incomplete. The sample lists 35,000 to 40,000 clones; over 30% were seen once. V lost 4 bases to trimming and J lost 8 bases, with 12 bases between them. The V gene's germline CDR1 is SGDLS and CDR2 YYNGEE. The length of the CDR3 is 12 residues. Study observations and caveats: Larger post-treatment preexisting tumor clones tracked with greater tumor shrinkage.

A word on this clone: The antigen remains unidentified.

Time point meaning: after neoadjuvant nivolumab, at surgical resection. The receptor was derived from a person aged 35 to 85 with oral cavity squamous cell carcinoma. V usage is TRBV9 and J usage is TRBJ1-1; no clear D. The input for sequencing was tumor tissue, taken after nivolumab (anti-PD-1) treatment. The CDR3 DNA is TGTGCCAGCAGCCCCTTGAGCGTAGAAGCTTTCTTT. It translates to CASSPLSVEAFF.